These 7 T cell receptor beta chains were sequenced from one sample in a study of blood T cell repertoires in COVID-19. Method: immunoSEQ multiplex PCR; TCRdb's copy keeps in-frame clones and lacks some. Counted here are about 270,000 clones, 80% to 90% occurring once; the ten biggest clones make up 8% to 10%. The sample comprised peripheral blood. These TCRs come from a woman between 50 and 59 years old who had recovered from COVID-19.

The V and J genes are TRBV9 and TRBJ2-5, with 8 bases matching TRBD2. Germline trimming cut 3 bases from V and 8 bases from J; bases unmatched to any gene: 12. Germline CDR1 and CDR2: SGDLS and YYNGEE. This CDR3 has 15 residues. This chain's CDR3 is CASSEGSGSGVTQYF. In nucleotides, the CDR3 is TGTGCCAGCAGCGAGGGGAGCGGGAGTGGAGTAACCCAGTACTTC.

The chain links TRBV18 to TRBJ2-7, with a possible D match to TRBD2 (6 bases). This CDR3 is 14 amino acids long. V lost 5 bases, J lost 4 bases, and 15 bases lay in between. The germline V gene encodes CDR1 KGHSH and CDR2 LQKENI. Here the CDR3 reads CASSAGGSGYEQYF. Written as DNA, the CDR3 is TGTGCCAGCTCAGCCGGTGGGAGCGGGTACGAGCAGTACTTC. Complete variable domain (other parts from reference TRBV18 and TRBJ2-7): NAGVMQNPRHLVRRRGQEARLRCSPMKGHSHVYWYRQLPEEGLKFMVYLQKENIIDESGMPKERFSAEFPKEGPSILRIQQVVRGDSAAYFCASSAGGSGYEQYFGPGTRLTVT.

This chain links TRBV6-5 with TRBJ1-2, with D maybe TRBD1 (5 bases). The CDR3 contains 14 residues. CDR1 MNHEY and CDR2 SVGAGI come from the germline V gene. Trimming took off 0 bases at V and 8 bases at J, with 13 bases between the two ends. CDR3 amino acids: CASSYSERGRGYTF. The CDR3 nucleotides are TGTGCCAGCAGTTACTCCGAAAGGGGTCGAGGCTACACCTTC.

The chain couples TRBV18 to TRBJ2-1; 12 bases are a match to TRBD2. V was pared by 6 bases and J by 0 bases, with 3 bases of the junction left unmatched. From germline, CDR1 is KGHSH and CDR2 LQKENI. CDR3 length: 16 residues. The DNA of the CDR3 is TGTGCCAGCTCGCCGACTAGCGGGAGCTCCTACAATGAGCAGTTCTTC. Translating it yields CASSPTSGSSYNEQFF.

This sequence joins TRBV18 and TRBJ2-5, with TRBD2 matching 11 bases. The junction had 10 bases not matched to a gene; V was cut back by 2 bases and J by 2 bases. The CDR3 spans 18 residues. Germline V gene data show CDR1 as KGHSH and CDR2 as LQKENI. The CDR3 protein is CASSPITLAGVSQETQYF. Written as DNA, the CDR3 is TGTGCCAGCTCACCAATTACACTAGCGGGAGTGAGTCAAGAGACCCAGTACTTC. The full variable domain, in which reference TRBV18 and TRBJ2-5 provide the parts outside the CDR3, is NAGVMQNPRHLVRRRGQEARLRCSPMKGHSHVYWYRQLPEEGLKFMVYLQKENIIDESGMPKERFSAEFPKEGPSILRIQQVVRGDSAAYFCASSPITLAGVSQETQYFGPGTRLLVL.

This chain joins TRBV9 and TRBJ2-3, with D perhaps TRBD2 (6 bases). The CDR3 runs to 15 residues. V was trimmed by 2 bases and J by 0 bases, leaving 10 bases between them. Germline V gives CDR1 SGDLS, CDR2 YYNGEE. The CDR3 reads CASSVGLISTDTQYF. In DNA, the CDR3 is TGTGCCAGCAGCGTGGGACTTATTAGCACAGATACGCAGTATTTT. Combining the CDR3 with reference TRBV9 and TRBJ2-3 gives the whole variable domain DSGVTQTPKHLITATGQRVTLRCSPRSGDLSVYWYQQSLDQGLQFLIQYYNGEERAKGNILERFSAQQFPDLHSELNLSSLELGDSALYFCASSVGLISTDTQYFGPGTRLTVL.

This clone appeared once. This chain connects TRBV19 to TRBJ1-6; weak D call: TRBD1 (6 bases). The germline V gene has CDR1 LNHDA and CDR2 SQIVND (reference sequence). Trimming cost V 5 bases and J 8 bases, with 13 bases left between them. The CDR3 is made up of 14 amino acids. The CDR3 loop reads CASSLTGTHSPLHF. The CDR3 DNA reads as TGTGCCAGTAGTCTCACAGGGACCCATTCACCCCTCCACTTT.